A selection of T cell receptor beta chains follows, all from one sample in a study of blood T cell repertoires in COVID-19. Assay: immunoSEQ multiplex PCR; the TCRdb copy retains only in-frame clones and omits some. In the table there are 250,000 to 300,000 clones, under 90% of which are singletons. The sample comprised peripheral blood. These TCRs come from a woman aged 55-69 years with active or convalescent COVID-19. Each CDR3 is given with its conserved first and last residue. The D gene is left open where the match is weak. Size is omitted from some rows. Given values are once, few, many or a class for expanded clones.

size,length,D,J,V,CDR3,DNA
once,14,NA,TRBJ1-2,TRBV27,CASSDGRALYGYTF,TGTGCCAGCAGTGATGGGAGGGCCCTCTATGGCTACACCTTC
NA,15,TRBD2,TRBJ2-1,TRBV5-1,CASSLALAGTNEQFF,TGCGCCAGCAGCTTGGCGTTAGCGGGAACTAATGAGCAGTTCTTC
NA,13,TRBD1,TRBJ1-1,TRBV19,CASRRTGDTEAFF,TGTGCCAGTAGGAGGACAGGGGACACTGAAGCTTTCTTT
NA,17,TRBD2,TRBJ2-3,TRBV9,CASSVAGAGAPPDTQYF,TGTGCCAGCAGCGTAGCTGGAGCGGGGGCCCCCCCAGATACGCAGTATTTT
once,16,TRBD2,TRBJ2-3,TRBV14,CASSQETGGPTDTQYF,TGTGCCAGCAGCCAAGAGACGGGGGGGCCCACAGATACGCAGTATTTT
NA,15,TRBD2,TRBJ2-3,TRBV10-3,CAIHDGAGGKDTQYF,TGTGCCATCCACGATGGGGCGGGGGGAAAAGATACGCAGTATTTT
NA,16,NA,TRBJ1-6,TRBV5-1,CASSLDGTMDNSPLHF,TGCGCCAGCAGCTTGGATGGGACAATGGATAATTCACCCCTCCACTTT
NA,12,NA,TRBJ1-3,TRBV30,CAWIPLSNTIYF,TGTGCCTGGATTCCACTCTCAAACACCATATATTTT
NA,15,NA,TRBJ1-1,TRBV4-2,CASSQDRGANTEAFF,TGTGCCAGCAGCCAAGACAGGGGCGCGAACACTGAAGCTTTCTTT
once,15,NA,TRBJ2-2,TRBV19,CASSTPGEITGELFF,TGTGCCAGTAGCACCCCCGGGGAGATCACCGGGGAGCTGTTTTTT
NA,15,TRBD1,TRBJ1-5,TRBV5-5,CASSPRTGGNQPQHF,TGTGCCAGCAGCCCCCGGACAGGAGGGAATCAGCCCCAGCATTTT
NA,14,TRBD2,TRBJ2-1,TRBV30,CAWRGLAGNNEQFF,TGTGCCTGGAGAGGACTAGCGGGCAACAATGAGCAGTTCTTC
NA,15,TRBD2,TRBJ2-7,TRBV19,CASISTSGGPYEQYF,TGTGCCAGTATTTCGACTAGCGGGGGGCCCTACGAGCAGTACTTC
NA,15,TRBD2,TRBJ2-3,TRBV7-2,CASSPQAGAGDTQYF,TGTGCCAGCAGCCCACAAGCGGGGGCTGGGGATACGCAGTATTTT
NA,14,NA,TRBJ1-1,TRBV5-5,CASSSPSGILEAFF,TGTGCCAGCAGCTCACCATCGGGGATCCTTGAAGCTTTCTTT
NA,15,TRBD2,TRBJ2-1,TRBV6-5,CASSKTSGVRNEQFF,TGTGCCAGCAGCAAAACTAGCGGGGTGCGCAATGAGCAGTTCTTC
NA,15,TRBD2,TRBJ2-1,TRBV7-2,CASSLLAGVGNEQFF,TGTGCCAGCAGCTTACTAGCGGGGGTAGGTAATGAGCAGTTCTTC
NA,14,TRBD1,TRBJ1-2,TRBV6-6,CASSPGQGAVGYTF,TGTGCCAGCAGTCCCGGACAGGGGGCGGTCGGCTACACCTTC
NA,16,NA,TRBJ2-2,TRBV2,CASSVEGGGHTGELFF,TGTGCCAGCTCAGTGGAGGGCGGTGGACACACCGGGGAGCTGTTTTTT
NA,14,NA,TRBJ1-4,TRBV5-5,CASSLTATNEKLFF,TGTGCCAGCAGCTTGACTGCAACTAATGAAAAACTGTTTTTT
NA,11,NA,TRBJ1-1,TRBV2,CASSLQGEAFF,TGTGCCAGCAGTCTACAGGGTGAAGCTTTCTTT
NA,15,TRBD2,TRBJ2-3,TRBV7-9,CASSRSGGYTDTQYF,TGTGCCAGCAGCCGCAGCGGGGGATACACAGATACGCAGTATTTT
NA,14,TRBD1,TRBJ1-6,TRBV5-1,CASSEGQGASPLHF,TGCGCCAGCAGCGAGGGACAGGGGGCTTCACCCCTCCACTTT
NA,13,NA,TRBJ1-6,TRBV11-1,CASSRVLNSPLHF,TGTGCCAGCAGCCGCGTCCTAAATTCACCCCTCCACTTT
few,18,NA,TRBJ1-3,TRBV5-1,CASSLALGTGTGGNTIYF,TGCGCCAGCAGCTTGGCCCTTGGGACCGGGACTGGGGGAAACACCATATATTTT
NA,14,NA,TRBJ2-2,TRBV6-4,CASSVRVNTGELFF,TGTGCCAGCAGTGTCCGTGTTAACACCGGGGAGCTGTTTTTT
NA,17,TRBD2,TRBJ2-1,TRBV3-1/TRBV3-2,CASSQDRVGGAANEQFF,TGTGCCAGCAGCCAAGATCGGGTCGGGGGGGCCGCAAATGAGCAGTTCTTC
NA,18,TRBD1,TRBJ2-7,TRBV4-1,CASSQEDFPGQTVYEQYF,TGCGCCAGCAGCCAAGAAGACTTTCCGGGACAGACCGTCTACGAGCAGTACTTC
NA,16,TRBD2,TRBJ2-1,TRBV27,CASSSTTSGTYNEQFF,TGTGCCAGCAGCTCAACGACTAGCGGGACCTACAATGAGCAGTTCTTC
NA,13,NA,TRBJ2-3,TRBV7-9,CASETKSTDTQYF,TGTGCCAGCGAAACAAAAAGCACAGATACGCAGTATTTT
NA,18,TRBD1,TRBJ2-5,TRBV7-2,CASSLERVRAGGEETQYF,TGTGCCAGCAGCTTAGAAAGAGTGCGGGCAGGGGGCGAAGAGACCCAGTACTTC
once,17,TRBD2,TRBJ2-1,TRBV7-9,CASSLALGGSSYNEQFF,TGTGCCAGCAGCTTAGCGCTGGGGGGGAGCTCCTACAATGAGCAGTTCTTC
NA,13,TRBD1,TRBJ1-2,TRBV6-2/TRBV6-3,CASSTIGQGRYTF,TGTGCCAGCAGCACGATCGGACAGGGACGCTACACCTTC
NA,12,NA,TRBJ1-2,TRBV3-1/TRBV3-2,CASSPGGYGYTF,TGTGCCAGCAGCCCGGGGGGCTATGGCTACACCTTC
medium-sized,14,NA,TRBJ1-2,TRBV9,CASSQEGASYGYTF,TGTGCCAGCAGCCAAGAAGGAGCAAGTTATGGCTACACCTTC
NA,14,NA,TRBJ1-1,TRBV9,CASSLLGGDTEAFF,TGTGCCAGCAGCCTTCTCGGGGGTGACACTGAAGCTTTCTTT
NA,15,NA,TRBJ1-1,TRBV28,CASRVGGGELTEAFF,TGTGCCAGCAGAGTGGGGGGGGGAGAGCTCACTGAAGCTTTCTTT
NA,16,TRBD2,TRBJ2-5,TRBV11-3,CASSQGTSGAGGTQYF,TGTGCCAGCAGCCAGGGGACTAGCGGGGCCGGGGGGACCCAGTACTTC
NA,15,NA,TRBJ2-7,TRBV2,CASSEGTTLTYEQYF,TGTGCCAGCAGTGAAGGGACTACCCTGACCTACGAGCAGTACTTC
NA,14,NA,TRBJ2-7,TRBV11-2,CASSLPTGFYEQYF,TGTGCCAGCAGCTTACCCACAGGGTTCTACGAGCAGTACTTC
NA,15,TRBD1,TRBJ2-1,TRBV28,CASSSQGAPYNEQFF,TGTGCCAGCAGTTCTCAGGGGGCCCCCTACAATGAGCAGTTCTTC
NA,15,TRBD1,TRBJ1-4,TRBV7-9,CASSLAQGGGEKLFF,TGTGCCAGCAGCTTAGCCCAGGGGGGTGGTGAAAAACTGTTTTTT
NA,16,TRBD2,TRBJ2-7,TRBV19,CASSMIAGGHPYEQYF,TGTGCCAGTAGTATGATCGCGGGGGGTCACCCCTACGAGCAGTACTTC
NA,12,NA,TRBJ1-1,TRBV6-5,CASSSGWQGAFF,TGTGCCAGCAGTTCAGGGTGGCAGGGAGCTTTCTTT
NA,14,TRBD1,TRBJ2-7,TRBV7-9,CASSPGTGNYEQYF,TGTGCCAGCAGCCCTGGGACAGGAAACTACGAGCAGTACTTC
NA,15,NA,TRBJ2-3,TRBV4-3,CASSQDSQGADTQYF,TGCGCCAGCAGCCAAGATAGCCAGGGTGCAGATACGCAGTATTTT
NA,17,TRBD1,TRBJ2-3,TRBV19,CASSIGTGGPSTDTQYF,TGTGCCAGTAGTATCGGGACAGGGGGCCCTAGCACAGATACGCAGTATTTT
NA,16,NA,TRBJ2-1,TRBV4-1,CASSPAERGGYNEQFF,TGCGCCAGCAGCCCCGCTGAGAGGGGGGGGTACAATGAGCAGTTCTTC
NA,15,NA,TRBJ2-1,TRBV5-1,CASSLKDSLYNEQFF,TGCGCCAGCAGCTTGAAGGACAGTTTGTACAATGAGCAGTTCTTC
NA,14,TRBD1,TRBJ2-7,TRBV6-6,CASRTTGSVYEQYF,TGTGCCAGCCGCACGACAGGGTCCGTCTACGAGCAGTACTTC
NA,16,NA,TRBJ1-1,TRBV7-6,CASSLSYGGMNTEAFF,TGTGCCAGCAGCTTAAGTTACGGCGGCATGAACACTGAAGCTTTCTTT
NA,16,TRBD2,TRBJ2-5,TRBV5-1,CASSRTSGGAGETQYF,TGCGCCAGCAGCCGGACTAGCGGGGGCGCGGGAGAGACCCAGTACTTC
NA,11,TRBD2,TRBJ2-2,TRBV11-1,CASGRGGELFF,TGTGCCAGCGGGAGGGGCGGGGAGCTGTTTTTT
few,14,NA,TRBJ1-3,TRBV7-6,CASSAWGGVNTIYF,TGTGCCAGCAGCGCCTGGGGGGGGGTAAACACCATATATTTT
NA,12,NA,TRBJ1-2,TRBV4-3,CASSFQGSGYTF,TGCGCCAGCAGCTTCCAGGGGAGCGGCTACACCTTC
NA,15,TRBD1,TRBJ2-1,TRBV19,CASSKGQGAYNEQFF,TGTGCCAGTAGTAAGGGACAGGGGGCCTACAATGAGCAGTTCTTC
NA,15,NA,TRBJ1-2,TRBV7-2,CASSLLGTGGGGYTF,TGTGCCAGCAGCTTACTAGGGACGGGGGGCGGCGGCTACACCTTC